This T cell receptor (beta chain) was documented in a study of blood T cell repertoires in COVID-19 (dated by TCRdb to 2020 to 2022). Study-wide context: Samples from collaborators originated in the United States, Italy and Spain and spanned both the acute and convalescent phases of COVID-19. The material from the prospective study consisted of cDNA or gDNA derived from T cells, B-cell-depleted T cells, or PBMCs. The dataset comprised deeply sampled blood TCRbeta repertoires from subjects exposed to, actively infected with, or recovered from COVID-19. A freely available public database, intended as a resource for researchers studying the immune response to SARS-CoV-2, is where the repertoires were released. The samples were drawn from two sources: the first 160 participants of the ongoing ImmuneRACE study, and over 950 subjects contributed by 6 global collaborators. The sample metadata nearly always contained a de-identified subject ID, COVID-19 status, age in years and sex. HLA class I and class II types, where available, came from metadata supplied by the sample provider rather than from assay-based typing. What the research found in general, with its limitations: The amount of clinical and demographic metadata varied by source and participant and was provided uncurated.

TCRbeta CDR3 regions were amplified from genomic DNA by means of the immunoSEQ Assay, a bias-controlled multiplex PCR. In the original analysis: Nucleated cell counts per sample were estimated from amplification of reference gene primers within the assay. Sequence reads were collapsed and filtered to measure the absolute abundance of every unique TCRbeta CDR3 rearrangement. For each sample, productive Simpson clonality was calculated by taking the square root of Simpson's diversity index across productive rearrangements. The immuneACCESS repertoire file appears here via TCRdb, limited to in-frame rearrangements. These files lack a portion of the clones; in checked studies, under half of the deficit traces to unresolved V genes, and the cause of the others is not known. The V and J calls and clone size are taken from that table; D and trimming were inferred from the DNA. In this sample the table shows around 300,000 clones, 70% to 90% of which occur a single time. The ten largest clones add up to around 4.1% of the sample.

Collaborating institutions collected whole blood in K2EDTA tubes following their own protocols. For TCRbeta analysis, collaborators shipped samples in one of three forms: frozen whole blood, isolated PBMCs, or DNA extracted from either of those sample types. Via the germline V gene (reference sequence), CDR1 is DFQATT and CDR2 SNEGSKA. The CDR3 starts with the cysteine, ends with the phenylalanine, and has 17 residues. The sequence is cut down to CDR3 DNA, 51 bases in frame from base 1. Germline trimming: 3 bases from V, 7 bases from J; junction bases outside gene matches: 12. This clone was seen more than once but under ten times. Its antigen target is currently unknown. Base qualities were left out, and no much larger clone turns up one base away.

The sequence was collected from a woman aged 50 to 60 with active or convalescent COVID-19. The chain is encoded by TRBV20-1 joined to TRBJ2-2, with 12 middle bases fitting TRBD2. What was sequenced was peripheral blood. The nucleotide sequence is given as TGCAGTGCTAGTCCTTCTAGCGGGAGGGCCGGAGGCGGGGAGCTGTTTTTT. Translated, it reads CSASPSSGRAGGGELFF.